This entry is about one T cell receptor (beta chain). This entry belongs to a study of T cells after somatic rescue of genetic block. CDR1 is LNHDA, CDR2 SQIVND, per germline (reference sequence). The V and J ends lost 3 bases and 2 bases respectively, with 15 bases between them. The CDR3 sequence is 16 residues long. The protocol was immunoSEQ multiplex PCR, while the TCRdb copy is restricted to in-frame clones and leaves out a portion. The data show 85,000 to 90,000 clones, about 90% seen once. The source material was peripheral blood mononuclear cells (PBMCs). The sequence was obtained from a woman aged 18-29 years. V usage is TRBV19 and J usage is TRBJ2-3; D is uncertain. Here the CDR3 DNA reads TGTGCCAGTAGTATTTTCCGGTCCACGTACACAGATACGCAGTATTTT. Protein product: CASSIFRSTYTDTQYF.